By share of the sample, the clone carrying this T cell receptor (beta chain) is medium-sized (0.01 to 0.1%). This specimen belongs to a study of blood T cell repertoires in COVID-19. The overall study: Spain, Italy and the United States supplied samples that represented acute and convalescent COVID-19. PBMCs, B-cell-depleted T cells, or T cells were the source of the cDNA or gDNA that made up the material.

Per the study methods: Using reference gene primer amplification, nucleated cell counts were estimated. Assay: immunoSEQ multiplex PCR; the TCRdb copy retains only in-frame clones and omits some. The DNA gave D and trimming, while V, J and clone size come from that table. The sample carries 25,000 to 30,000 clones, 60% to 80% recorded once. The CDR3 runs 14 residues. Trimming took 3 bases from V and 0 from J; bases not matched to a gene: 1. Germline V lookup: CDR1 SEHNR, CDR2 FQNEAQ (reference sequence). Specimen: peripheral blood. This clonotype was sampled from a boy younger than 10 with active or convalescent COVID-19. The chain combines TRBV7-9 with TRBJ1-2; 7 bases line up with TRBD1. CDR3 protein: CASSLTGSNYGYTF. The CDR3 DNA follows: TGTGCCAGCAGCTTGACAGGGTCTAACTATGGCTACACCTTC.